The T cell receptor (beta chain) under discussion was sequenced for a study of blood T cell repertoires in COVID-19. About the study: From T cells, B-cell-depleted T cells, or PBMCs came the material, which was cDNA or gDNA.

Authors' analysis steps: The authors estimated nucleated cell counts from reference gene primer amplification. The method was immunoSEQ multiplex PCR; TCRdb's version includes in-frame clones alone and lacks a portion of them. V, J and clone size are those of that table, while D and trimming were read from the DNA. The sample contains 87,000 or so clones, around 87% of which appear only once. Trimming removed 2 bases from V and 2 bases from J, with 14 bases in between. CDR3 length: 15 amino acids. Germline CDR1 and CDR2: SGHRS and YFSETQ. The chain joins TRBV5-1 to TRBJ2-7; perhaps TRBD1 as D (6 bases). Input material: peripheral blood. The TCR sequence derives from a human donor with acute or convalescent COVID-19. The donor label of this sample is uncertain. CDR3 nucleotides: TGCGCCAGCAGCTTCCTGACAGGTATAACCTACGAGCAGTACTTC. As protein: CASSFLTGITYEQYF.